These 13 T cell receptor beta chains were all obtained from the same sample, sequenced in a study of regulatory T cells in long-lasting Graves disease. As to time point: newly diagnosed GD, antithyroid drugs for less than 3 months. PBMCs were the source of the RNA used for TCR sequencing. Libraries of TCR beta came from iRepertoire HTBI primers plus Arm-PCR of CDR3 regions. TCRdb redid the calling of the multiplex PCR reads with MiXCR, one entry per CDR3 protein. The repertoire includes roughly 430,000 distinct CDR3 sequences, about 17% of them detected once, and roughly a tenth sits in the top ten. This same sample was also taken into another study, of T cells in Graves' hyperthyroidism and ophthalmopathy.

Here the sequenced sample was peripheral blood mononuclear cells (PBMCs), taken at new diagnosis, from a patient treated with antithyroid drugs. The source is a woman in her 30s with Graves disease.

Turning to this clonotype: An end of the junction differs from the germline gene, which may be a read error. V and J are TRBV7-9 and TRBJ1-2; D is possibly TRBD1 (5 bases). Germline assignment: CDR1 SEHNR and CDR2 FQNEAQ (reference sequence). This CDR3 has 15 amino acids. The CDR3 sequence is CASSSKETVYYGCTF. The CDR3 coding sequence is TGTGCCAGCAGCTCAAAGGAGACAGTCTACTATGGCTGCACCTTC.

Notes on this clonotype: Possible read error: a much larger clone is one base away. J is TRBJ2-7 and V is TRBV5-1; a possible D gene is TRBD2 (6 bases). The CDR3 has 14 residues. Germline loops: CDR1 SGHRS, CDR2 YFSETQ. Trimming removed 4 bases from V and 4 bases from J, with 15 bases in between. The CDR3 DNA reads as TGCGCCAGCAGCCTGGAGGGGCGTCGGTACGAGCAGTACTTC. It translates to CASSLEGRRYEQYF.

This clonotype was observed a handful of times. This chain links TRBV6-2 or TRBV6-3 with TRBJ2-1, with 10 bases that match TRBD2. The J segment lost 2 bases and the V segment lost 2 bases, leaving 15 bases of the junction unmatched. This CDR3 is 20 amino acids long. Looked up from germline, CDR1 is MNHEY and CDR2 is SVGEGT. The CDR3 DNA is TGTGCCAGCAGTTACCTAGCGGGAGATCCCCGAAACTCTGCCTACAATGAGCAGTTCTTC. Amino acids: CASSYLAGDPRNSAYNEQFF.

This clonotype has at least ten counts. V is TRBV18 and J is TRBJ2-3; no clear D gene. Germline V gene sequence: CDR1 KGHSH, CDR2 LQKENI. V was pared by 11 bases and J by 1 base, with 16 bases between. The length of the CDR3 is 14 residues. The CDR3 reads CAGINRLGTDTQYF. CDR3 DNA sequence: TGTGCCGGGATCAATCGGCTCGGCACAGATACGCAGTATTTT. The entire variable domain, with the rest obtained from reference TRBV18 and TRBJ2-3, is as follows: NAGVMQNPRHLVRRRGQEARLRCSPMKGHSHVYWYRQLPEEGLKFMVYLQKENIIDESGMPKERFSAEFPKEGPSILRIQQVVRGDSAAYFCAGINRLGTDTQYFGPGTRLTVL.

The table lists this clonotype with many counts. The chain has TRBV5-8 and TRBJ1-2; D is uncertain. From germline, CDR1 is SGHTS and CDR2 YDEGEE. CDR3 length equals 13 residues. V gave up 3 bases and J gave up 3 bases, with 9 bases separating them. For the CDR3, the DNA is TGTGCCAGCAGCTCTTCTCTATACTATGGCTACACCTTC. It codes for CASSSSLYYGYTF.

This clonotype was seen many times. V gene TRBV18 combines with J gene TRBJ2-1; a weak D match, TRBD2 (6 bases). Germline V CDR1 and CDR2: KGHSH, LQKENI. V shed 2 bases and J shed 3 bases, with 14 bases lying between them. This CDR3 is built from 16 residues. The CDR3: CASSPGGYELYNEQFF. In DNA form, the CDR3 reads TGTGCCAGCTCACCAGGAGGGTATGAGCTCTACAATGAGCAGTTCTTC.

This clonotype was observed at least ten times. The chain couples TRBV28 to TRBJ1-5; D call uncertain. There are 15 residues in the CDR3. V lost 6 bases and J lost 6, with 18 bases in between. Germline V gives CDR1 MDHEN, CDR2 SYDVKM. CDR3 in amino acids: CASRPRTDRSQPQHF. The CDR3 nucleotides read TGTGCCAGCAGGCCAAGGACGGACCGGAGTCAGCCCCAGCATTTT.

This clonotype was seen just once. The rearrangement uses TRBV27 and TRBJ2-7, with D perhaps assigned TRBD1 or TRBD2 (6 bases each). The V end lost 5 bases, the J end lost 1 base, and 12 bases lay between the germline ends. The V gene's germline CDR1 is MNHEY and CDR2 SMNVEV (reference sequence). CDR3 length: 14 residues. CDR3 region: CASSQGGPSYEQYF. Here the CDR3 DNA reads TGTGCCAGCAGTCAAGGGGGGCCTTCCTACGAGCAGTACTTC.

This clonotype occurred many times. The V and J genes are TRBV24-1 and TRBJ2-1, with TRBD2 identical over 13 bases. V lost 4 bases to trimming and J lost 5 bases; unmatched junction nucleotides: 4. The germline CDR1 and CDR2 sequences are KGHDR and SFDVKD. CDR3 length equals 16 residues. The CDR3: CATSELAGGPDNEQFF. CDR3 in DNA: TGTGCCACCAGTGAACTAGCGGGAGGGCCAGACAATGAGCAGTTCTTC.

About this clonotype itself: This likely came from a read error, as a far larger clone is one base away. The rearrangement uses TRBV7-2 and TRBJ2-5; a possible D gene is TRBD1 (5 bases). The J call is uncertain, as TRBJ2-1 better fits the DNA end. The CDR3 is 12 amino acids. The germline V gene encodes CDR1 SGHTA and CDR2 FQGNSA. The chain's CDR3 is CASSLGAGQQFF. The CDR3 DNA reads TGTGCCAGCAGCTTAGGGGCAGGGCAGCAGTTCTTC.

This clonotype was found many times. The chain carries TRBV5-1 and TRBJ1-4; D is uncertain. V dropped 4 bases and J dropped 2 bases, with 12 bases sitting between them. The CDR3 is 15 residues long. CDR1 and CDR2 (germline): SGHRS, YFSETQ. In nucleotides, the CDR3 is TGCGCCAGCAGCCTGGACCGGTCGACTAATGAAAAACTGTTTTTT. Translating gives CASSLDRSTNEKLFF.

V usage is TRBV6-2 or TRBV6-3 and J usage is TRBJ2-1, with 11 bases fitting TRBD2. Looked up from germline, CDR1 is MNHEY and CDR2 is SVGEGT. This CDR3 region has 15 residues. After removal of 7 bases from V and 9 bases from J, the junction contained 11 bases not matched to a gene. In DNA form, the CDR3 reads TGTGCCAGCAATTTAAGAACTAGCGGGAGCGGTGAGCAGTTCTTC. Encoded protein: CASNLRTSGSGEQFF.

This clonotype was picked up a small number of times. This may be a read error, as it is one base from a much larger clone. The chain couples TRBV28 to TRBJ2-1; D ambiguous. This CDR3 is built from 15 residues. CDR1 and CDR2 from the germline V gene are MDHEN and SYDVKM. V was cut by 5 bases and J by 14 bases, with 25 bases left in between. CDR3 coding DNA: TGTGCCAGCAGTACCCCTCGTAGAGGTACTGTACTGGAGTTCTTC. Its translation: CASSTPRRGTVLEFF.